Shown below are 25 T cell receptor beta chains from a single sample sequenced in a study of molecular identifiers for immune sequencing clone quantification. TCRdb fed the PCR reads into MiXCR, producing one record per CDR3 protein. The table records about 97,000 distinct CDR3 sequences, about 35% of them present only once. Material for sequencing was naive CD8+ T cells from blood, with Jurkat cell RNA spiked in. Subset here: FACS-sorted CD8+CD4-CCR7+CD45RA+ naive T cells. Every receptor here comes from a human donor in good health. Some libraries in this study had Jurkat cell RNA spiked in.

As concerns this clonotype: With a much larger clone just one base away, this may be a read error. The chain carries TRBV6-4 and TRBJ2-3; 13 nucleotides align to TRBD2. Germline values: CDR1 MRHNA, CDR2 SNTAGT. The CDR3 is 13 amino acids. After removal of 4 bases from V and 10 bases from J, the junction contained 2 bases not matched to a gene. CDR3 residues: CASSGLAGGPQYF. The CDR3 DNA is TGTGCCAGCAGTGGACTAGCGGGAGGTCCGCAGTATTTT.

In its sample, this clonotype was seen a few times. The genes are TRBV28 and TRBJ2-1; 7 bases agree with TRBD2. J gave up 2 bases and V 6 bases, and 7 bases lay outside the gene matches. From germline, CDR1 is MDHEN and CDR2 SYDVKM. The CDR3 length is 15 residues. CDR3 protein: CASRAWGGPYNEQFF. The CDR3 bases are TGTGCCAGCAGGGCTTGGGGGGGACCCTACAATGAGCAGTTCTTC.

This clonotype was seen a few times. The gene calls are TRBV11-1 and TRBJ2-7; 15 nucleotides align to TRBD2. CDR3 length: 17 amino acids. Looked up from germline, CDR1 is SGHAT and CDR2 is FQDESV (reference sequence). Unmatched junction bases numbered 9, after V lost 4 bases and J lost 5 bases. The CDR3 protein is CASSSGLAGGLRHEQYF. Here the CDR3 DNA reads TGTGCCAGCAGCTCGGGACTAGCGGGAGGCCTTCGTCACGAGCAGTACTTC.

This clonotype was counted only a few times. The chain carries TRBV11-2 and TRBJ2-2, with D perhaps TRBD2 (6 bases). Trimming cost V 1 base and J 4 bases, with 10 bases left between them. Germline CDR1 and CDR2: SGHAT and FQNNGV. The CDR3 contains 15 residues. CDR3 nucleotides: TGTGCCAGCAGCTTAGGGGACTGGATCACCGGGGAGCTGTTTTTT. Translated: CASSLGDWITGELFF.

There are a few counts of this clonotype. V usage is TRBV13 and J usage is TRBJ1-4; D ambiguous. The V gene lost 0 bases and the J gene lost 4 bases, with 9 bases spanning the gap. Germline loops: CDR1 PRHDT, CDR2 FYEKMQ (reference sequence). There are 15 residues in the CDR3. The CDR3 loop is CASSLGGNYNEKLFF. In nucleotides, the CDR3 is TGTGCCAGCAGCTTAGGGGGAAACTATAATGAAAAACTGTTTTTT.

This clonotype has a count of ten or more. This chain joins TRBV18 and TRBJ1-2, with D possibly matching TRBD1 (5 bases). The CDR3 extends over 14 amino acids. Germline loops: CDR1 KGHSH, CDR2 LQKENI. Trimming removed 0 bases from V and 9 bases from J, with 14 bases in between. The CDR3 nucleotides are TGTGCCAGCTCACCACCGGGACCGCTTTTTAGCTACACCTTC. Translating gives CASSPPGPLFSYTF.

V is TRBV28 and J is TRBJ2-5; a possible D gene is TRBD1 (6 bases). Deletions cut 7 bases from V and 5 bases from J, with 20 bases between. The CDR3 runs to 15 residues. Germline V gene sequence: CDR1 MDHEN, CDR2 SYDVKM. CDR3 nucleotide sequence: TGTGCCAGCATCCCGACGGGACAACGGATGGAGACCCAGTACTTC. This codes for CASIPTGQRMETQYF.

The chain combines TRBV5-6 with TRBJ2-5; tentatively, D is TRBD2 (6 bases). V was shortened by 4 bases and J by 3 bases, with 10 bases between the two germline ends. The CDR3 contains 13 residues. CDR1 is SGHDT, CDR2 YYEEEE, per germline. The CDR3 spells CASSRGLEETQYF. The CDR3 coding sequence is TGTGCCAGCAGCAGGGGACTCGAAGAGACCCAGTACTTC.

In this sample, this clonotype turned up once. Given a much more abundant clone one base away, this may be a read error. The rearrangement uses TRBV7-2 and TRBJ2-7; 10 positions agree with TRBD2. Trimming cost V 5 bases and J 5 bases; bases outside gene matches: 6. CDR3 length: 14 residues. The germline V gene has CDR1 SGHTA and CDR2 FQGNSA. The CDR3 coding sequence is TGTGCCAGCAGCCCGTGGACTAGCGGCGACGAGCAGTACTTC. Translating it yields CASSPWTSGDEQYF.

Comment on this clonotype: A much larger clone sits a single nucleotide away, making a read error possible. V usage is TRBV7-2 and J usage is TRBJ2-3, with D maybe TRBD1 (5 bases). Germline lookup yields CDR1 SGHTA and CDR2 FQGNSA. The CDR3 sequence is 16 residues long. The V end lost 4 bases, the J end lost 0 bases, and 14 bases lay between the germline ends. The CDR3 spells CASSSLGVISTDTQYF. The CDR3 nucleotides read TGTGCCAGCAGCTCATTAGGGGTAATTAGCACAGATACGCAGTATTTT.

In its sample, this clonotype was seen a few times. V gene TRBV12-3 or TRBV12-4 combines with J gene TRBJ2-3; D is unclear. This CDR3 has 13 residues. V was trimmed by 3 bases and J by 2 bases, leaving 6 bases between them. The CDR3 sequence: CASSFSPTDTQYF. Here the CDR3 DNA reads TGTGCCAGCAGTTTTAGCCCCACAGATACGCAGTATTTT.

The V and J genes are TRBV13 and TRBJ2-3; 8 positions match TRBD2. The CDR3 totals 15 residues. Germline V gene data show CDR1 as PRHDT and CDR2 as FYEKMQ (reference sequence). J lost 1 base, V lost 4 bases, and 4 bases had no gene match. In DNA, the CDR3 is TGTGCCAGCAGCTCTCCACTAGCGGGCACAGATACGCAGTATTTT. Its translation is CASSSPLAGTDTQYF.

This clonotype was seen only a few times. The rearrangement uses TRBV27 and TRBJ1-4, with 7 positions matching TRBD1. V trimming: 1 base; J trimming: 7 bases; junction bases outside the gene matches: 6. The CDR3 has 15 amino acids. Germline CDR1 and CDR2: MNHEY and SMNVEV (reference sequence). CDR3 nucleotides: TGTGCCAGCAGTTTATTAGGGGGCGGAAGTGAAAAACTGTTTTTT. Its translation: CASSLLGGGSEKLFF.

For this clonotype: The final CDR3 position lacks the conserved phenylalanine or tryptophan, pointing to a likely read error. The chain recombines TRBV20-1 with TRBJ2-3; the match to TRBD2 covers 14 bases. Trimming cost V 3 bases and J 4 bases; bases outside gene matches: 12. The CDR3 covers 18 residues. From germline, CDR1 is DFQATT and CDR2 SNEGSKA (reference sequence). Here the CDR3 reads CSARDGLAGGIISDTQYY. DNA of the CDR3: TGCAGTGCTAGGGACGGACTAGCGGGAGGTATCATCTCAGATACGCAGTATTAT.

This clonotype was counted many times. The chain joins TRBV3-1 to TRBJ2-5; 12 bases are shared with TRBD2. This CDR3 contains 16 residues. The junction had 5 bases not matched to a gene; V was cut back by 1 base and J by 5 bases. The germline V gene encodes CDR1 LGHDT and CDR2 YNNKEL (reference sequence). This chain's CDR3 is CASSQGLAGVQETQYF. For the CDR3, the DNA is TGTGCCAGCAGCCAAGGACTAGCGGGAGTCCAGGAGACCCAGTACTTC.

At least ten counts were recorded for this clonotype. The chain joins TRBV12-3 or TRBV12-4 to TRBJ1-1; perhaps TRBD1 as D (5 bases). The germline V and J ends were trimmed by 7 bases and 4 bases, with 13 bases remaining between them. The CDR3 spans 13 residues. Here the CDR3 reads CASIDSSGTEAFF. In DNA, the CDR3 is TGTGCCAGCATTGACAGTTCGGGCACTGAAGCTTTCTTT.

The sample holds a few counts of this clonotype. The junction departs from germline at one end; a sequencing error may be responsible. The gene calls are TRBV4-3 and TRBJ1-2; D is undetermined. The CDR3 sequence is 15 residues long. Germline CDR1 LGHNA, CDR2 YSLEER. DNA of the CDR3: TGCGCCAGCAGCCAAGAAGTCGCTCGGAGGGATGGCCACACCTTC. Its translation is CASSQEVARRDGHTF.

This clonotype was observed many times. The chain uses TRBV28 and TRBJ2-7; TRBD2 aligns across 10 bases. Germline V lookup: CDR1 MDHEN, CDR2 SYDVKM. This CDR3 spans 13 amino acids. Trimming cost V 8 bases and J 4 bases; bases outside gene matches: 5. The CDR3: CASEGLAEYEQYF. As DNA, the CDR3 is TGTGCCAGCGAAGGACTAGCGGAGTACGAGCAGTACTTC.

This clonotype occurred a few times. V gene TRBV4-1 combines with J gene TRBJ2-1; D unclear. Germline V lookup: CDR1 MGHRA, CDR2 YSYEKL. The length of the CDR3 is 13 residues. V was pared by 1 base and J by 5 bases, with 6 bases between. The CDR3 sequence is CASSQGFNNEQFF. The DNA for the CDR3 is TGCGCCAGCAGCCAAGGCTTCAACAATGAGCAGTTCTTC.

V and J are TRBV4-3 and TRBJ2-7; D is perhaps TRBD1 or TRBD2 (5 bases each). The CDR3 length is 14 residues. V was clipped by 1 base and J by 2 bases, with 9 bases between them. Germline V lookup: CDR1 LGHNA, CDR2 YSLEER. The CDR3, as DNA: TGCGCCAGCAGCCAAGTCGTGGGGGCCTACGAGCAGTACTTC. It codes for CASSQVVGAYEQYF.

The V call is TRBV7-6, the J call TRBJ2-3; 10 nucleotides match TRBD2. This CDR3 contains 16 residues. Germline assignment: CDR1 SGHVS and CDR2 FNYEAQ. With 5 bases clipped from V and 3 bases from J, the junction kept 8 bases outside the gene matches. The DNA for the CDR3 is TGTGCCAGCAGCCCACGGACTAGCGGTTGGACAGATACGCAGTATTTT. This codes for CASSPRTSGWTDTQYF.

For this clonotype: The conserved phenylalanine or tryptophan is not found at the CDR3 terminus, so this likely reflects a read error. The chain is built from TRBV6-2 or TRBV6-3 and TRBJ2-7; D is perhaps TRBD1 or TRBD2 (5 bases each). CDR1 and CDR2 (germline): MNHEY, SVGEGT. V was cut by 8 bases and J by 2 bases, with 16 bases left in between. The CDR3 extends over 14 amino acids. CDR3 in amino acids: CASGPGTDPYEQYI. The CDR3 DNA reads TGTGCCAGCGGCCCGGGGACGGACCCCTACGAGCAGTACATC.

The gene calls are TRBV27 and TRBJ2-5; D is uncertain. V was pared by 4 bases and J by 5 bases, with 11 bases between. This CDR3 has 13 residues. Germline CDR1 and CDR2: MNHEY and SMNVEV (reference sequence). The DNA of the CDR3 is TGTGCCAGCAGTTGTCAACTCGAGGAGACCCAGTACTTC. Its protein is CASSCQLEETQYF.

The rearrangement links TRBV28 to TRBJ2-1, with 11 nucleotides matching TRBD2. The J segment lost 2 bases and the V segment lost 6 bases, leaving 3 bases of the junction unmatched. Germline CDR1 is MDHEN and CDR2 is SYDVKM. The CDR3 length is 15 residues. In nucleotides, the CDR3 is TGTGCCAGCAGCCCACTAGCGGGAGCCTACAATGAGCAGTTCTTC. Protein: CASSPLAGAYNEQFF. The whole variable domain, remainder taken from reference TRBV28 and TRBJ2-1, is DVKVTQSSRYLVKRTGEKVFLECVQDMDHENMFWYRQDPGLGLRLIYFSYDVKMKEKGDIPEGYSVSREKKERFSLILESASTNQTSMYLCASSPLAGAYNEQFFGPGTRLTVL.

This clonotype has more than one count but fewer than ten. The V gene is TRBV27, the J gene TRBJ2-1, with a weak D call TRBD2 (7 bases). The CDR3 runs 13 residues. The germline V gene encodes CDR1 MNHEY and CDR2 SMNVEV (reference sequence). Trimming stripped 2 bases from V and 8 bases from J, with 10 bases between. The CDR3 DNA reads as TGTGCCAGCAGTTTAGGGGGGGCGCATGAGCAGTTCTTC. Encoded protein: CASSLGGAHEQFF.